Listed below are T cell receptor beta chains from one sample, sequenced in a study of blood T cell repertoires in COVID-19. Some clones are missing from TCRdb's copy, which holds only in-frame ones; the method was immunoSEQ multiplex PCR. Here the sample spans under 150,000 clones, roughly 80% being singletons. Sequencing was carried out using PBMCs or T cells enriched from blood (not recorded which). The receptors derive from a man aged 40-55 years with acute COVID-19. Both conserved end residues are part of each CDR3. D genes are given only for firm matches.

v_call	j_call	cdr3_length	d_call	cdr3_aa
TRBV27	TRBJ1-6	14	TRBD1	CASRYTGVNSPLHF
TRBV6-5	TRBJ1-5	14	TRBD1	CASSFRQGAQPQHF
TRBV7-2	TRBJ1-6	16	TRBD1	CASSLTGRSYNSPLHF
TRBV3-1/TRBV3-2	TRBJ1-1	14	TRBD1	CASSQVQGESEAFF
TRBV2	TRBJ2-3	15	TRBD1	CASSDPGQGTDTQYF
TRBV7-6	TRBJ2-7	17	NA	CASSFSTEVASFWEQYF
TRBV5-5	TRBJ2-7	17	NA	CASSLDGGGGRSYEQYF
TRBV19	TRBJ1-5	16	NA	CASSMQSGWSNQPQHF
TRBV6-5	TRBJ1-1	13	NA	CASRHRVNTEAFF
TRBV15	TRBJ2-4	17	TRBD1	CATSRGVQGAAKNIQYF
TRBV3-1/TRBV3-2	TRBJ2-1	15	TRBD2	CASSHPWTSGNEQFF
TRBV19	TRBJ2-2	15	NA	CASRASGRVTGELFF
TRBV15	TRBJ2-7	15	TRBD1	CATSRNSLGQGARYF
TRBV5-4	TRBJ2-1	12	NA	CASSLAVSEQFF
TRBV5-1	TRBJ2-7	16	TRBD2	CASSARSEREGREQYF
TRBV5-4	TRBJ2-1	15	TRBD2	CASSPLAGALGEQFF
TRBV19	TRBJ1-2	17	NA	CASSVRMHEGGRYGYTF
TRBV12-3/TRBV12-4	TRBJ1-2	13	NA	CASSGTPRTGYTF
TRBV19	TRBJ2-1	12	TRBD2	CASTSGRAEQFF
TRBV2	TRBJ2-1	15	TRBD2	CASTALAGGYNEQFF
TRBV19	TRBJ2-3	21	TRBD2	CASSFRSGTSGRAGGTDTQYF
TRBV7-3	TRBJ1-1	14	NA	CASSLTGVNTEAFF
TRBV29-1	TRBJ2-1	12	NA	CSAAPGDNEQFF
TRBV10-3	TRBJ1-6	16	TRBD1	CAISAQGPSYNSPLHF
TRBV5-1	TRBJ2-3	16	TRBD2	CASAPARGVSTDTQYF
TRBV5-1	TRBJ1-2	15	NA	CASSFGPGTNYGYTF
TRBV19	TRBJ2-2	13	NA	CASSGIGLGELFF
TRBV28	TRBJ1-3	12	NA	CATLRAGNTIYF
TRBV19	TRBJ1-5	16	NA	CASSIALQERNQPQHF